This T cell receptor (beta chain) appears in the sequencing data of a study of T cells in women clearing cervical HPV infection. This CDR3 is built from 15 residues. The germline V gene has CDR1 GTSNPN and CDR2 SVGIG (reference sequence). Study-wide findings and caveats: CIN3+ cases had significantly higher TCR richness than controls; evenness did not differ. Timing of associations relative to infection is unclear; T-cell subsets were not isolated. Cases carried less TRBV6-7 than controls: approximately 0.1% versus 0.16%.

Using immunoSEQ multiplex PCR, the repertoire was profiled, and TCRdb retains in-frame clones only, with some absent. In all, the sample yields roughly 47,000 clones. All donors had a single incident cervical HPV16 infection, not prevalent. As for this clone: Its matching antigen is unknown. The observed sequence ends 3 residues before the CDR3 terminus, with the missing tail filled in from the germline J gene.

The TCR comes from a woman between 18 and 69 years old with a cervical HPV16 infection that either progressed to CIN3+ or cleared (not recorded which). Sequencing was performed on blood buffy coat. This chain connects TRBV30 to TRBJ2-3; D unclear. CDR3 in amino acids: CAWSVGSFSNQPQYF. CDR3 DNA (partial): TGTGCCTGGAGTGTAGGTTCGTTTAGCAATCAGCCG.